This T cell receptor (beta chain) appears in the sequencing data of a study of response to subunit inactivated influenza vaccine. This clonotype was seen only a few times. Its antigen is not identified. Study observations and caveats: New T cells are recruited in small numbers by each seasonal influenza vaccination, according to the authors' suggestion.

TCRdb re-called the RT-PCR reads through MiXCR, storing one row per CDR3 protein. This sample has 500,000 or so distinct CDR3 sequences, with approximately 11% found just once. V lost 0 bases and J 0 bases, leaving 10 bases between the germline ends. Germline CDR1 is SGDLS and CDR2 is YYNGEE. This CDR3 has 15 amino acids. The sequencing here drew on PBMCs from blood, taken around seven weeks after vaccination. The rearrangement uses TRBV9 and TRBJ2-7; no clear D. The receptor comes from a man aged 45-65 years who received an inactivated influenza vaccine. The chain's CDR3 is CASSVGPLFSYEQYF. In DNA, the CDR3 is TGTGCCAGCAGCGTAGGGCCCCTGTTCTCCTACGAGCAGTACTTC.